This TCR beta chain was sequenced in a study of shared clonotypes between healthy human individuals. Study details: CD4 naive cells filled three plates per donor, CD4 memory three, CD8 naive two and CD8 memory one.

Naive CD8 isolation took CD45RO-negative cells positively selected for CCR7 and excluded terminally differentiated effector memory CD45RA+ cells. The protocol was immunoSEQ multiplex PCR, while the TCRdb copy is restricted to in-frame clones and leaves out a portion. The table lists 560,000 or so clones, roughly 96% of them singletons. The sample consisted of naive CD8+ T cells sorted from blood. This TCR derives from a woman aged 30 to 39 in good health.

The CDR3 loop is CASSLVGQAYEQYF. Here the CDR3 DNA reads TGTGCCAGCAGCTTAGTTGGCCAGGCCTACGAGCAGTACTTC. This chain links TRBV7-9 with TRBJ2-7; the D is unclear. The CDR3 extends over 14 amino acids. The V and J ends lost 1 base and 2 bases respectively, with 9 bases between them. Germline V lookup: CDR1 SEHNR, CDR2 FQNEAQ (reference sequence).